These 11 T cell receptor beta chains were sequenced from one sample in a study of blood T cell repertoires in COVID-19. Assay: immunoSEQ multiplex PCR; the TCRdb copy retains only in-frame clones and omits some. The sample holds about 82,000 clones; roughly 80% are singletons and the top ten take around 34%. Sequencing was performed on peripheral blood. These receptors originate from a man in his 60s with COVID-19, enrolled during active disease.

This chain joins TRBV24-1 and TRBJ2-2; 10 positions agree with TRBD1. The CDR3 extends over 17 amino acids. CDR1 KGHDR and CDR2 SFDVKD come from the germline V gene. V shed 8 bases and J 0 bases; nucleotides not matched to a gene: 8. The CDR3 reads CATTPGQGSTNTGELFF. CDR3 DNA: TGTGCCACCACCCCGGGACAGGGGTCTACGAACACCGGGGAGCTGTTTTTT.

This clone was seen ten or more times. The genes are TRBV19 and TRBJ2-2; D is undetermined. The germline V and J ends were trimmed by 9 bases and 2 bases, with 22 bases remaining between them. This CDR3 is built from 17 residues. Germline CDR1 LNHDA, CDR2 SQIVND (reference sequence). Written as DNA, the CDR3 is TGTGCCAGCAGAAAAGAGAGGCGGATCGTAAACACCGGGGAGCTGTTTTTT. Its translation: CASRKERRIVNTGELFF.

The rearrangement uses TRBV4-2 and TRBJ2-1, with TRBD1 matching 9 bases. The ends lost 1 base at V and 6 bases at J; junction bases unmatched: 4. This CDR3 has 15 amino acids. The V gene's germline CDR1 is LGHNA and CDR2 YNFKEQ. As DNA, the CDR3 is TGTGCCAGCAGCCAAGGGGACAGGGCAGGCAATGAGCAGTTCTTC. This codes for CASSQGDRAGNEQFF.

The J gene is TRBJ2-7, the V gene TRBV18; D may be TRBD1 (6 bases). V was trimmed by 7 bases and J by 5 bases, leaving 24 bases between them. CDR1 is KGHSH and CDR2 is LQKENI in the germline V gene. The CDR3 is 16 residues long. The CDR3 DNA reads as TGTGCCAGCTTGGCGTACTCTGGGCAGGGGTCGCACGAGCAGTACTTC. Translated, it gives CASLAYSGQGSHEQYF.

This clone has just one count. The CDR3 DNA reads as TGTGCCAGCAGCGTAGGGGGGGACGGGTCGTATACGCAGTATTTT. It is translated as CASSVGGDGSYTQYF. V gene TRBV9 combines with J gene TRBJ2-3; a weak D match, TRBD2 (6 bases). CDR3 length equals 15 residues. Trimming left V 0 bases short and J 7 bases short, with 15 bases between. CDR1 is SGDLS and CDR2 is YYNGEE in the germline V gene.

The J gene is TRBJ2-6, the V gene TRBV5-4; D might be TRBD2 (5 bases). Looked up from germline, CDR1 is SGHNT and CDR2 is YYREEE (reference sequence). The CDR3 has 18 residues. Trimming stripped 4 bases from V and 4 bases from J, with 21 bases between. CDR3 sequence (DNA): TGTGCCAGCAGCCGGCCAAGCGGAGACCTCATCGGGGCCAACGTCCTGACTTTC. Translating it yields CASSRPSGDLIGANVLTF.

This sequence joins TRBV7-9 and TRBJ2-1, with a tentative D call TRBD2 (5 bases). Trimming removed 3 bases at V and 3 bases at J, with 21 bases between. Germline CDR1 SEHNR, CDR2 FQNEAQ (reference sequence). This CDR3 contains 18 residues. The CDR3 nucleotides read TGTGCCAGCAGCTTTAGGGCCGGAGGCTTAGTTGACTACAATGAGCAGTTCTTC. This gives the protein CASSFRAGGLVDYNEQFF.

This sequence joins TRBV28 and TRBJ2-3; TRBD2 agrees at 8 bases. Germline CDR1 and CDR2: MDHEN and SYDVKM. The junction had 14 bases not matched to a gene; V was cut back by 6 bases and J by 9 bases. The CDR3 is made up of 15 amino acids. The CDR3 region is CASSLNRGGPPTQYF. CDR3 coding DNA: TGTGCCAGCAGCTTGAATCGGGGGGGCCCGCCCACGCAGTATTTT.

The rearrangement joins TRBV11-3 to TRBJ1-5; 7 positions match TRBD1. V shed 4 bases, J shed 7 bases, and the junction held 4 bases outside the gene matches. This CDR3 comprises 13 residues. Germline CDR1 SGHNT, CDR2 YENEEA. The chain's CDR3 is CASSSGGNQPQHF. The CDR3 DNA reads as TGTGCCAGCAGCTCAGGGGGAAACCAGCCCCAGCATTTT. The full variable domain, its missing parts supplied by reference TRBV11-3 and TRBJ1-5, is EAGVVQSPRYKIIEKKQPVAFWCNPISGHNTLYWYLQNLGQGPELLIRYENEEAVDDSQLPKDRFSAERLKGVDSTLKIQPAELGDSAVYLCASSSGGNQPQHFGDGTRLSIL.

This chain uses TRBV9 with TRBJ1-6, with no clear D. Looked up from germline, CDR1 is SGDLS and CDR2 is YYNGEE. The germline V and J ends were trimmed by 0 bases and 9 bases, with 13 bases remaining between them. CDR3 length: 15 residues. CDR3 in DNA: TGTGCCAGCAGCGTAGATAAGGGAGCGGCTTCACCCCTCCACTTT. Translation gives CASSVDKGAASPLHF.

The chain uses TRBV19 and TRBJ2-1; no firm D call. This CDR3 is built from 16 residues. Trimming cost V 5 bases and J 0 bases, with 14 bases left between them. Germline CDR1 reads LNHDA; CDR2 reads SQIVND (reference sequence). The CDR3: CASSLQASSSYNEQFF. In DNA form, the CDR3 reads TGTGCCAGTAGTCTCCAGGCAAGTAGCTCCTACAATGAGCAGTTCTTC.